This T cell receptor (beta chain) was recovered during a study of T cells after yellow fever vaccination. About the study: When fractions had low cell numbers, they were prepared with SMART-Seq v4 Ultra Low Input.

Study findings and constraints: There was a possibility that FACS-sorted repertoires contained abundant clonotypes contaminating from the bulk population. Though it reached lower strength, the secondary response hit its peak faster, day 5 versus 15.

The V end was cut by 4 bases, the J end by 0 bases, with 9 bases between. This CDR3 is 13 amino acids long. Germline loops: CDR1 DFQATT, CDR2 SNEGSKA (reference sequence). Synthesis of TCR cDNA relied on 5'RACE template switching, which attached a universal primer site and UMIs. TCRdb fed the 5' RACE reads into MiXCR, producing one record per CDR3 protein. The top ten hold 14% of the sample, which has 450,000 to 550,000 distinct CDR3 sequences, approximately 21% seen once. With regard to this clonotype: Its antigen remains unidentified.

The receptor's source is a man aged 30 to 39 who received the YFV17D yellow fever vaccine. The chain carries TRBV20-1 and TRBJ1-2; D might be TRBD1 (6 bases). The sequencing used PBMCs, collected 15 days after the yellow fever booster vaccination. CDR3 protein: CSANNRANYGYTF. The CDR3 DNA follows: TGCAGTGCTAATAACAGGGCTAACTATGGCTACACCTTC.